This T cell receptor (beta chain) was profiled in a study of T-cell reconstitution after alpha-beta-depleted transplantation in children. Overall study results and limits: T cells produced anew were the main source of T-cell counts and diversity one year after transplant.

On this clonotype: What it recognizes is unknown.

Preparation of the TCRbeta library involved a method that used unique molecular identifiers. TCRdb re-analysed the PCR reads in MiXCR, keeping a single row per CDR3 protein. The sample holds 450,000 to 700,000 distinct CDR3 sequences, over 25% seen once. CDR3 size: 14 residues. Germline-derived CDR1 and CDR2 are SGHRS and YFSETQ. Deletions cut 0 bases from V and 1 base from J, with 8 bases between. The origin of this receptor is a boy younger than two with Wiskott-Aldrich syndrome, due to receive a stem cell transplant. This material consisted of PBMCs, taken before TCRalphabeta/CD19-depleted stem cell transplant. This sequence joins TRBV5-1 and TRBJ2-7; D unclear. The CDR3 sequence is CASSLDAISYEQYF. CDR3 coding DNA: TGCGCCAGCAGCTTGGATGCCATTTCCTACGAGCAGTACTTC.